This T cell receptor beta chain was sequenced during a study of human T cells and chemical hapten exposure. Study-level information: The variation in per-sample TCR yields arose mainly from small differences in pooled library volumes.

Via MiXCR, TCRdb re-called the RACE reads, giving one row per CDR3 protein. The sample comprises approximately 80,000 distinct CDR3 sequences, less than 14% of which are singletons, and about 4% rests with the top ten. In this sample, this clonotype turned up a few times. The CDR3 is 17 residues long. Indicated time point: patch test 3, about 24 weeks after DPC sensitization. Treatment reported: therapeutic diphenylcyclopropenone sensitization with weekly scalp DPC. The sample in question was whole blood, obtained in connection with sensitization to the hapten diphenylcyclopropenone (DPC). This chain uses TRBV12-2 with TRBJ2-3; TRBD1, the table's D call, was not compared with the DNA. TRBV12-2 is listed as a pseudogene. The clonotype originates from a woman in her forties or fifties with alopecia areata. Some clones in this sample may be carry-over from other donors' samples. CDR3 in amino acids: CASRWGRGPSGTDTQYF. CDR3 DNA: TGTGCAAGTCGCTGGGGTCGGGGTCCCTCGGGCACAGATACGCAGTATTTT.